These T cell receptor beta chains were read from a single sample in a study of blood T cell repertoires in COVID-19. This table comes from immunoSEQ multiplex PCR, and its TCRdb copy is limited to in-frame clones, with some not included. The sample yields approximately 140,000 clones, 80% to 90% seen once. Material for sequencing was peripheral blood. The receptors derive from a man between 65 and 85 years old with acute or convalescent COVID-19. Both conserved end residues are part of each CDR3. Each record gives: D gene, clone size, J gene, V gene, CDR3 DNA, CDR3 protein. The D gene is left open where the match is weak. The size of a clone is reported for some rows only, either as once, few or many, or as a class for expanded clones.

- | - | TRBJ1-5 | TRBV28 | TGTGCCAGCAGTTTAGGGGGGCAGCCCCAGCATTTT | CASSLGGQPQHF
TRBD1 | few | TRBJ1-2 | TRBV28 | TGTGCCAGCGAATGGGACCGACAGGGGCACTATGGCTACACCTTC | CASEWDRQGHYGYTF
- | - | TRBJ1-1 | TRBV7-3 | TGTGCCAGCAGCTTAAGTGGGCTGAACACTGAAGCTTTCTTT | CASSLSGLNTEAFF
TRBD2 | - | TRBJ2-1 | TRBV6-5 | TGTGCCAGCAGGGGACTAGCGGCGGAGCAGTTCTTC | CASRGLAAEQFF
- | - | TRBJ1-3 | TRBV4-1 | TGCGCCAGCAGCCAAGAAAGAGGGCTCAGTGGAAACACCATATATTTT | CASSQERGLSGNTIYF
- | - | TRBJ1-6 | TRBV2 | TGTGCCAGCAGTCTGGCCCAGGGTTCACCCCTCCACTTT | CASSLAQGSPLHF
TRBD2 | - | TRBJ2-7 | TRBV5-6 | TGTGCCAGCGGCCGGGGCGGGAGAATCGACGAGCAGTACTTC | CASGRGGRIDEQYF
- | - | TRBJ1-2 | TRBV28 | TGTGCCAGCAGTTTACCCCGAACAGGGACCTATGGCTACACCTTC | CASSLPRTGTYGYTF
TRBD2 | few | TRBJ2-5 | TRBV25-1 | TGTGCCAGCAGGGGGGTGGGAGGGGCAGACGAGACCCAGTACTTC | CASRGVGGADETQYF
- | - | TRBJ2-1 | TRBV9 | TGTGCCAGCAGCGTAGCCCCGGGACTCTACTCCTACAATGAGCAGTTCTTC | CASSVAPGLYSYNEQFF
- | - | TRBJ2-2 | TRBV5-4 | TGTGCCAGCAGCACGGGACTGGCGAACACCGGGGAGCTGTTTTTT | CASSTGLANTGELFF
- | - | TRBJ2-2 | TRBV5-4 | TGTGCCAGCAGCTCCTCCTCGTACAGGGATGGGGACACCGGGGAGCTGTTTTTT | CASSSSSYRDGDTGELFF
- | - | TRBJ1-3 | TRBV7-2 | TGTGCCAGCAGCTTAGTACCAGTCTCTGGAAACACCATATATTTT | CASSLVPVSGNTIYF
TRBD1 | - | TRBJ1-1 | TRBV28 | TGTGCCAGCACAGGGGGCACTGAAGCTTTCTTT | CASTGGTEAFF
- | - | TRBJ2-1 | TRBV19 | TGTGCCAGCTCCTCAGGTATCTCCTACAATGAGCAGTTCTTC | CASSSGISYNEQFF
- | - | TRBJ2-6 | TRBV5-1 | TGCGCCAGCAGTACCGGGGCCCGAGGGAGGGGGGCCAACGTCCTGACTTTC | CASSTGARGRGANVLTF
- | - | TRBJ1-6 | TRBV6-5 | TGTGCCAGCCTACGGGAGGAGGATTCACCCCTCCACTTT | CASLREEDSPLHF
TRBD1 | - | TRBJ2-7 | TRBV6-5 | TGTGCCAGCAGTTACCTCGGGACAGGGGCCTACGAGCAGTACTTC | CASSYLGTGAYEQYF
TRBD1 | - | TRBJ1-2 | TRBV27 | TGTGCCAGCAGTACCAGGGACAGCGGCTACACCTTC | CASSTRDSGYTF
- | - | TRBJ2-7 | TRBV15 | TGTGCCACCAGCAGAGGGCAGGGGAGAGGGGTCTACGAGCAGTACTTC | CATSRGQGRGVYEQYF
TRBD1 | - | TRBJ2-1 | TRBV27 | TGTGCCAGCAGACTGGGACAGGGGTCCTACAATGAGCAGTTCTTC | CASRLGQGSYNEQFF
TRBD2 | - | TRBJ2-7 | TRBV4-1 | TGCGCCAGCAGCCAATTGACTAGCGAAGAGCAGTACTTC | CASSQLTSEEQYF
- | - | TRBJ1-1 | TRBV3-1/TRBV3-2 | TGTGCCAGCACCCCTTCGGGGAGATGGGACACTGAAGCTTTCTTT | CASTPSGRWDTEAFF
TRBD2 | - | TRBJ2-7 | TRBV6-5 | TGTGCCAGCCGACCGCGGGGGGACCCTTACGAGCAGTACTTC | CASRPRGDPYEQYF
- | few | TRBJ2-2 | TRBV7-9 | TGTGCCAGCCTCCCCTCTCGGGGAGGACCAAACACCGGGGAGCTGTTTTTT | CASLPSRGGPNTGELFF
TRBD1 | - | TRBJ2-4 | TRBV9 | TGTGCCAGCAGCGAGGCCGGGACAGGGGGAAATGCGGGGTCCAAAAACATTCAGTACTTC | CASSEAGTGGNAGSKNIQYF
- | - | TRBJ2-7 | TRBV27 | TGTGCCAGCAGTACCGCCCGTGGGCCGACGATCTCCTACGAGCAGTACTTC | CASSTARGPTISYEQYF
TRBD1 | - | TRBJ2-7 | TRBV27 | TGTGCCAGCGGACAAACGGGGGCAGGGGGCTTGGGGGAGCAGTACTTC | CASGQTGAGGLGEQYF
TRBD2 | once | TRBJ2-1 | TRBV24-1 | TGTGCCACCGCCAGGAGCGGGGCGGGGGTCAATGAGCAGTTCTTC | CATARSGAGVNEQFF
- | - | TRBJ1-1 | TRBV6-6 | TGTGCCAGCAGACCTAACAGAATCCAAATGAACACTGAAGCTTTCTTT | CASRPNRIQMNTEAFF
TRBD2 | - | TRBJ2-3 | TRBV6-1 | TGTGCCAGCAGTGCGCTCCTAGCGGCTAGCACAGATACGCAGTATTTT | CASSALLAASTDTQYF
- | - | TRBJ2-1 | TRBV5-4 | TGTGCCAGCAGCTTGGTAGGGGCGGGAAACAATGAGCAGTTCTTC | CASSLVGAGNNEQFF
- | few | TRBJ2-3 | TRBV18 | TGTGCCAGCTCAGCAGAATCAGATACGCAGTATTTT | CASSAESDTQYF
TRBD2 | few | TRBJ2-3 | TRBV29-1 | TGCAGCGTTGAAGACAGCGGGAGCTCAGATACGCAGTATTTT | CSVEDSGSSDTQYF
TRBD2 | - | TRBJ2-7 | TRBV28 | TGTGCCAGCAGTGTAGGACTAGCCGGCTACGAGCAGTACTTC | CASSVGLAGYEQYF
- | - | TRBJ2-2 | TRBV7-3 | TGTGCCAGCAGCTCAGCGAACACCGGGGAGCTGTTTTTT | CASSSANTGELFF
TRBD2 | - | TRBJ2-2 | TRBV4-3 | TGCGCCAGCAGCTATCACAGCGGGGGGGCCGGGGAGCTGTTTTTT | CASSYHSGGAGELFF
TRBD1 | - | TRBJ1-1 | TRBV28 | TGTGCCAGCAGCGGACAGGAGTTCACTGAAGCTTTCTTT | CASSGQEFTEAFF
TRBD2 | - | TRBJ2-5 | TRBV3-1/TRBV3-2 | TGTGCCAGCAGCCAAGGAGCGGGAGGGTCGAAGACCCAGTACTTC | CASSQGAGGSKTQYF
- | - | TRBJ1-2 | TRBV27 | TGTGCCAGCAGCCTCGCGGGGCAGGGAGGCTATGGCTACACCTTC | CASSLAGQGGYGYTF
- | once | TRBJ1-3 | TRBV9 | TGTGCCAGCAGCGCCCTTACTGGAAACACCATATATTTT | CASSALTGNTIYF
- | once | TRBJ2-1 | TRBV12-3/TRBV12-4 | TGTGCCAGCAATATTCAGGGAGGAAAGCAGTTCTTC | CASNIQGGKQFF
- | - | TRBJ2-1 | TRBV7-9 | TGTGCCAGCAGCTCAGGGGTGTACAATGAGCAGTTCTTC | CASSSGVYNEQFF
TRBD1 | - | TRBJ1-2 | TRBV5-5 | TGTGCCAGCAGCTCTGCAGGGGGCCGGAACTATGGCTACACCTTC | CASSSAGGRNYGYTF
TRBD1 | - | TRBJ2-3 | TRBV29-1 | TGCAGCGCCGCCGGGACAGCCACAGATACGCAGTATTTT | CSAAGTATDTQYF
TRBD1 | few | TRBJ2-2 | TRBV9 | TGTGCCAGCAGCCCCCGACAGGGCTACACCGGGGAGCTGTTTTTT | CASSPRQGYTGELFF